The rows below give T cell receptor beta chains drawn from one sample of a study of cytomegalovirus exposure and HLA in healthy donors. Sequencing used immunoSEQ multiplex PCR; TCRdb keeps in-frame clones, though not all of them. This table holds under 200,000 clones, around 82% found once. Sequencing was done on a sample of PBMCs. These receptors came from a man aged 60 to 75 in good health and CMV-seronegative. The CDR3 runs from the conserved cysteine through the conserved F or W. D genes are given only for firm matches. Clone size appears in some rows only: once, few, many, or a class for an expanded clone.

TGCGCCAGCAGCCAAGAAACAGCCTCTAATGAAAAACTGTTTTTT,CASSQETASNEKLFF,TRBV4-1,TRBJ1-4,.,.
TGTGCCAGCAGAAGACAGAACTCCTATAATTCACCCCTCCACTTT,CASRRQNSYNSPLHF,TRBV5-5,TRBJ1-6,few,.
TGCGCCAGCAGCTTGTATGAGCGGACTAGCACAGATACGCAGTATTTT,CASSLYERTSTDTQYF,TRBV5-1,TRBJ2-3,.,.
TGTGCCAGCAGCTTGGCCTGGGGGGGTTACGAGCAGTACTTC,CASSLAWGGYEQYF,TRBV5-4,TRBJ2-7,.,TRBD2
TGTGCCAGCAGCTTAGGGTGGAGGGGCCGGAACACTGAAGCTTTCTTT,CASSLGWRGRNTEAFF,TRBV11-1,TRBJ1-1,once,.
TGTGCCAGCAGCCCTCGACTAGCGGGAACTCTTTTGCAGTTCTTC,CASSPRLAGTLLQFF,TRBV7-8,TRBJ2-1,.,TRBD2
TGTGCCATCAGGAACGGACTAGCGGGGGGCACCTACGAGCAGTACTTC,CAIRNGLAGGTYEQYF,TRBV10-3,TRBJ2-7,.,TRBD2
TGTGCCAGCAACACTGACAGGGAAGCTTTCTTT,CASNTDREAFF,TRBV6-5,TRBJ1-1,.,.
TGTGCCAGCAGCCCCCGCAGGACTACCTTCGCGAGCAATCAGCCCCAGCATTTT,CASSPRRTTFASNQPQHF,TRBV7-3,TRBJ1-5,.,.
TGTGCCAGCAGTCGCACTAGCGGGACTAGCACAGATACGCAGTATTTT,CASSRTSGTSTDTQYF,TRBV27,TRBJ2-3,once,TRBD2
TGTGCCTGGAGTGCCTTGGGACACAACTATGGCTACACCTTC,CAWSALGHNYGYTF,TRBV30,TRBJ1-2,.,.
TGTGCCAGCAGTTTAAACCCAGGGAACTACGAGCAGTACTTC,CASSLNPGNYEQYF,TRBV28,TRBJ2-7,once,.
TGTGCCAGCAGCTTAGAAGCGCCAGGGGATAACTATGGCTACACCTTC,CASSLEAPGDNYGYTF,TRBV11-2,TRBJ1-2,.,.
TGTGCCAGTAGTGGAACCGGGTCCCCGGGTGGCTACACCTTC,CASSGTGSPGGYTF,TRBV19,TRBJ1-2,.,.
TGCAGCGTAACGCGGGGGGGGAACACTGAAGCTTTCTTT,CSVTRGGNTEAFF,TRBV29-1,TRBJ1-1,.,.
TGTGCCAGCAGCTCAACCGGGACTAGCGTAAAAGAGACCCAGTACTTC,CASSSTGTSVKETQYF,TRBV7-3,TRBJ2-5,.,TRBD2
TGTGCCAGCAGGGCAGGGGCCAGCGACAATGAGCAGTTCTTC,CASRAGASDNEQFF,TRBV7-8,TRBJ2-1,.,.
TGTGCCAGCAGCTTAGGCACTAGCGGATACACAGATACGCAGTATTTT,CASSLGTSGYTDTQYF,TRBV7-9,TRBJ2-3,.,TRBD2
TGCGCCAGCAGCCAAGATGGACAGGGAGCCAATGGCTACACCTTC,CASSQDGQGANGYTF,TRBV4-1,TRBJ1-2,.,TRBD1
TGTGCCAGCAGCTTTGGACAGGGACTAACGCCCCAGCATTTT,CASSFGQGLTPQHF,TRBV5-6,TRBJ1-5,.,TRBD1
TGCAGCGTGGACAGGGATCTACGGTCGTCAGATACGCAGTATTTT,CSVDRDLRSSDTQYF,TRBV29-1,TRBJ2-3,.,TRBD1
TGTGCCAGCAGCCAAGCGACAGGGGTCGATCAGCCCCAGCATTTT,CASSQATGVDQPQHF,TRBV4-2,TRBJ1-5,.,TRBD1
TGTGCCAGCAGCTTGGCACAAAGCTCCTACAATGAGCAGTTCTTC,CASSLAQSSYNEQFF,TRBV5-5,TRBJ2-1,.,.
TGTGCCAGCAGCCAGGGACTAGCGGGAGCCACAGATACGCAGTATTTT,CASSQGLAGATDTQYF,TRBV7-9,TRBJ2-3,.,TRBD2
TGCGCCAGCAGCTTGGCCAAATCGGGCGAGCAGTACTTC,CASSLAKSGEQYF,TRBV5-1,TRBJ2-7,.,.
TGTGCCAGCAGTGCGACAGGATCCTATGGCTACCCCTTC,CASSATGSYGYPF,TRBV27,TRBJ1-2,.,.
TGTGCCAGCAGTTTATTCAGTTTTGGCACCGGGGAGCTGTTTTTT,CASSLFSFGTGELFF,TRBV28,TRBJ2-2,.,.
TGTGCCAGCAGTTTACGCGGACAAGGCATGGCTTTCTTT,CASSLRGQGMAFF,TRBV28,TRBJ1-1,.,.
TGTGCCTGGAGTGTTTCCTGGGGCAATCAGCCCCAGAATTTT,CAWSVSWGNQPQNF,TRBV30,TRBJ1-5,.,.
TGTGCCAGCTCACCCCAGTCGACAGGGCCAAGGGAGTGTGGCTACACCTTC,CASSPQSTGPRECGYTF,TRBV18,TRBJ1-2,.,TRBD1
TGTGCCAGCAGCCCCCGACTAGCGGAGAACACCGGGGAACTGTTTTTT,CASSPRLAENTGELFF,TRBV7-6,TRBJ2-2,.,TRBD2
TGCGCCAGCGGAACTGGACAGGACTCTGGAAACACCATATATTTT,CASGTGQDSGNTIYF,TRBV10-2,TRBJ1-3,.,TRBD1
TGTGCCTGGCTACTAGCGGCGAAGACCCAGTACTTC,CAWLLAAKTQYF,TRBV30,TRBJ2-5,.,TRBD2
TGTGCCAGCAGTGATAGAGGTGGGCTGTTTTTT,CASSDRGGLFF,TRBV25-1,TRBJ2-2,once,.
TGTGCCAGCAGTTACTGGGGACAGGGTAACTATGAGCAGTTCTTC,CASSYWGQGNYEQFF,TRBV6-5,TRBJ2-1,.,TRBD1
TGCAGCGTTGATGCGGGGGGCGCGTATGGCTACCCCTTC,CSVDAGGAYGYPF,TRBV29-1,TRBJ1-2,.,.
TGTGCCAGCAGTCTCGGACAGGTCTATGGCTACACCTTC,CASSLGQVYGYTF,TRBV28,TRBJ1-2,.,TRBD1
TGTGCCAGCAGCTCCGGCCGGGGGGACGTAGGGGAGCAGTTCTTC,CASSSGRGDVGEQFF,TRBV9,TRBJ2-1,.,TRBD2
TGTGCCAGCAGCGCCTCGACCGGGACTAGGTACAATGAGCAGTTCTTC,CASSASTGTRYNEQFF,TRBV7-8,TRBJ2-1,.,TRBD2
TGTGCCAGCAGCCCCGACAGGCACAGACGACCTGCGCTGTTTTTT,CASSPDRHRRPALFF,TRBV4-2,TRBJ1-4,.,.
TGTGCCAGTAGTATAGCGACGGGAGAACTCACCGGGGAGCTGTTTTTT,CASSIATGELTGELFF,TRBV19,TRBJ2-2,.,.
TGTGCCAGTAGTGACCAGGCGAGCTCCTACGAGCAGTACTTC,CASSDQASSYEQYF,TRBV19,TRBJ2-7,.,.
TGTGCCAGTAGCGATCGAGAGCAAAATTCACCCCTCCACTTT,CASSDREQNSPLHF,TRBV19,TRBJ1-6,once,.